This TCR beta chain derives from a study of cytomegalovirus exposure and HLA in healthy donors (dated by TCRdb to between 2016 and 2019). In terms of the full investigation: According to an earlier analysis of around 600 of the donors, 150 million to 200 million T cells yielded 100 million or so unique TCR beta sequences and approximately 280 Gb of sequence data. On average, 235,054 unique TCR beta nucleotide sequences were sequenced per donor among a few hundred genotyped donors of the cohort, with approximately 18% of those sequences being non-productive. To predict cytomegalovirus infection status, the study combined high-throughput TCR immunosequencing, statistical association of individual TCRs with disease status, and machine learning. A separate validation cohort of about 110 different subjects was used in addition to the roughly 670-subject first cohort. Typing coverage varied by locus: 629-630 donors for A, B, C, DRB1 and DQB1; more than 500 for DQA1; more than 600 for DPA1; 400 to 480 for DPB1. Among the approximately 400 genotyped donors, roughly 80% belonged to the genetic ancestry cluster associated with self-reported Caucasian donors. Roughly five DR-DQ haplotypes were handled as single units for association and clustering because linkage in the cohort was strong. Rather than drawing on any new phenotypic data, the later analysis identified candidate immune exposures from TCR beta sequences and the way those sequences occurred across donors. Both class I and class II loci were covered by HLA typing, at four-digit resolution. The study used immunosequencing to profile the T cell repertoires of under 700 subjects and linked those repertoires to cytomegalovirus serostatus. In an earlier analysis of more than 550 of the donors, high-throughput TCR beta sequencing was used to judge whether each TCR beta V gene segment behaved as functional or pseudogenic. The aim of the study was to test whether cataloging public T cell receptors could identify signatures of past pathogen exposure. An early release covering more than 500 HLA-typed donors comprised about 310 gigabases of sequencing data and approximately 85 million unique TCR sequences. Donor age, sex, ethnicity and CMV serostatus were collected together with the repertoire data. Genome-wide SNP genotypes for about 55% of the 666 donors were used in a later genetic analysis, which treated that subset as a discovery cohort. To study patterns of TCR occurrence, a later analysis re-analyzed previously published TCR beta repertoires from 700 or so donors and added high-resolution HLA genotyping. Every discovery cohort repertoire had been produced on one sequencing platform. What the work shows at the level of the full study, not this receptor alone: Across donors, most TCR sequences were observed very rarely, whereas some public TCRs were present in many individuals. In an earlier analysis of roughly 500 of the donors, most TCR beta V segments appeared in productive rearrangements about 90% or about 30% of the time, broadly matching IMGT annotations. Some IMGT-functional V segments, including TRBV6-2 and TRBV6-3, could not be told apart with the 87-base-pair reads, so those segments were excluded. The only immune exposure information available for the cohort was CMV serostatus. The authors suggested that the approach could potentially be extended to other disease states and immunological phenotypes. Correlated functional status among segregating V segments might reflect linkage disequilibrium, but an unknown experimental factor could not be ruled out. The classifier was reported to diagnose cytomegalovirus status with high specificity and sensitivity in both the original cohort and the validation cohort. In a later analysis, TCR association rates were found to vary across HLA loci, with the most associated TCRs seen for DRB1 alleles and the fewest for HLA-C alleles. Seventeen rarely observed V segments, including chromosome 9 orphons, were excluded from the earlier analysis of almost 600 of the donors because counts were too low. Sequencing depth was assumed to be roughly uniform across donors in the presence/absence analyses, though that assumption may not hold. In a later genetic analysis, a missense DCLRE1C variant was associated with V-gene and J-gene trimming of TCR beta chains, and the association was replicated in an independent cohort. A later analysis associated roughly 17,000 TCR beta sequences with specific HLA alleles at a false discovery rate of 0.05. Several of the top co-occurrence clusters appeared to be linked to parvovirus B19, influenza, CMV and Epstein-Barr virus, according to a later analysis. Because HLA typing was missing for some donors at each locus, association tests included only the typed subset. In a later genetic analysis, fewer N-insertions in productive TCRs were reported among donors in an Asian-associated ancestry cluster than the roughly 640-donor mean. The study gave a list of about 150 TCR beta chains associated with cytomegalovirus. According to a later analysis, most CMV-associated TCR beta chains appeared to be HLA-restricted, and the HLA associations seemed to be driven largely by CMV exposure. A further reported finding was that TCR beta sequences accurately predicted the HLA-A and HLA-B alleles for most subjects in the first cohort. Only TCR beta chains were sequenced in this cohort, and the absence of alpha or paired-chain data limited detectable features. Assigning TCR associations to individual alleles was difficult when HLA alleles, especially DR and DQ, strongly co-occurred. In a later analysis, HLA-associated TCR beta chains were found to be more clonally expanded and to have lower generation probabilities than equally common non-associated chains. A group of highly shared sequence variants was considered likely to be a technical artifact of the sequencing pipeline. In vitro tests confirmed that three of the cytomegalovirus-associated TCR beta chains recognize cytomegalovirus antigens.

Preparation of the library involved the immunoSEQ multiplex PCR assay. A mixture of 60 forward primers for TCR Vbeta segments and 13 reverse primers for TCR Jbeta segments was used in the multiplex PCR. The CDR3 region of rearranged TCR beta genes was amplified from genomic DNA by a multiplex PCR assay. The amplified TCR beta libraries were sequenced on the Illumina HiSeq System as 87-base-pair reads. For the original study's pipeline: In a later analysis, about 80 million unique TCR beta chains were counted across the 690 or so repertoires, and around 10 million of these chains were shared by at least two donors. Raw reads were error-corrected and collapsed into unique sequences with a nearest-neighbor algorithm that merged closely related sequences to remove PCR and sequencing errors. Alignment of CDR3 sequences to IMGT reference sequences was used to assign V, D and J gene segments. For a sequence to be retained, at least a six-nucleotide match to both a V gene segment and a J gene segment was required. Rearrangements were called productive when the CDR3 lacked stop codons and stayed in frame with V and J; all others were non-productive. CDR3 was defined by IMGT convention, running from the second conserved V-encoded cysteine to the conserved J-encoded phenylalanine. Sequences without an unambiguous match to a single V gene segment were excluded from the earlier analysis of a few hundred of the donors. An earlier analysis of approximately 590 of the donors classified V segments as functional when productive rearrangements were above 56.7% and as segregating when the standard deviation between donors was above 5%. A statistical classification framework was built to diagnose cytomegalovirus status from the catalog of TCR beta chain sequences. A later analysis assigned V and J genes by comparing TCR nucleotide sequences with IMGT/GENE-DB human TR gene sequences. Using the TCRdist pipeline, a later analysis assigned CDR3 sequences along with most-parsimonious VDJ recombination scenarios. In a later analysis, each TCR beta chain was defined by its CDR3 amino acid sequence together with its V-gene family, and reads without a unique V-gene family were excluded. As a way to deal with suspected cross-contamination and a sequencing artifact, a later analysis dropped roughly 600 nucleotide sequences that were highly shared and had low generation probability. In a later analysis, a clonal expansion index for each public chain was calculated from normalized within-repertoire ranks of inferred template counts. In a later analysis, generation probabilities were computed using a VDJ recombination model fitted to out-of-frame rearrangements, and the results were checked against IGoR. Hypergeometric tests were used in a later analysis to score TCR-TCR, TCR-HLA and TCR-CMV co-occurrence, with a repertoire-size bias correction applied to the TCR pairs. To estimate false discovery rates, a later analysis permuted the HLA or CMV assignments 20 times. In a later analysis, co-occurring TCRs were grouped using DBSCAN, with TCRdist sequence similarity added in when clustering inside HLA-allele-positive subsets. Co-occurrence clustering excluded repertoires with fewer than 30,000 or more than 120,000 public chains, plus five with anomalous nucleotide sharing. TCRdb carries this immuneACCESS record with in-frame sequences only. Its versions omit some clonotypes, under half of them owing to an unresolved V gene in the studies checked, with the rest unexplained. Clone size and the V and J calls come from that table; the DNA yielded D and trimming. The sample table shows fewer than 200,000 clones, and around 83% are seen once. Around 0.91% of the sample is taken by the ten largest.

The cohort was made up of under 800 healthy bone marrow donors. Cohort members were all nominally healthy when sampled, although unrecorded immune exposures were likely present. The donor was CMV seropositive and belonged to the group of about 290 seropositive cohort members. Each donor provided a peripheral blood sample, and peripheral blood mononuclear cells were used for TCR beta sequencing. Genomic DNA extraction from the blood cell samples was performed with the Qiagen DNeasy Blood Extraction Kit. This clone was counted once. What antigen it recognizes has not been identified. No much larger clone exists at a distance of one base, and base qualities are not known. CDR1 is given as KGHSH and CDR2 as LQKENI, both from the germline V gene. There are 14 amino acids in the CDR3, from cysteine to phenylalanine inclusive. Only the CDR3 region is kept as DNA, spanning 42 bases read in frame from base 1. The germline ends are 15 bases apart after V is trimmed by 6 bases and J by 4 bases.

What was sequenced was PBMCs. This sequence was found in a girl aged 2-10 years in good health and CMV-seropositive. The V gene is TRBV18 and the J gene is TRBJ1-1, and possibly TRBD1, on 5 matching bases. The bases read TGTGCCAGCTCTCAGGGCCCTAGGGCCACTGAAGCTTTCTTT. The encoded protein is CASSQGPRATEAFF.